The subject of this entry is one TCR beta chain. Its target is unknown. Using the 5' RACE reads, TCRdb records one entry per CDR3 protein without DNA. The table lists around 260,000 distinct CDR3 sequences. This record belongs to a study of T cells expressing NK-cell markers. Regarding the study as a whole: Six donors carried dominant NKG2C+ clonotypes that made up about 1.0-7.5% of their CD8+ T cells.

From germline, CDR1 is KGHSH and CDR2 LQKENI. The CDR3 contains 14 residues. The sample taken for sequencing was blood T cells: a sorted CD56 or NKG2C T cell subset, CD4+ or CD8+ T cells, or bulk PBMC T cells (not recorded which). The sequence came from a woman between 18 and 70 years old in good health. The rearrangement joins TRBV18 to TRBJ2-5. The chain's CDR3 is CASSPDAGQETQYF.